What follows describes a single TCR beta chain. The sample is drawn from a study of T cells in Graves' hyperthyroidism and ophthalmopathy. Amplification of TCR beta CDR3 regions used RNA as the template. In the first-round RT-PCR of the TCR CDR3, the HTBI primer set was used. TCRdb called the multiplex PCR reads again in MiXCR, with one record for every CDR3 protein. Of under 450,000 distinct CDR3 sequences listed, 15% to 20% are singletons. This TCR was recovered from a woman in her 30s with Graves' hyperthyroidism that later progressed to Graves' ophthalmopathy. Source material: blood.

The CDR3 nucleotides are TGCAGCGTTGCTGACAACTCGGATGGCTACACCTTC. Residues: CSVADNSDGYTF. The chain links TRBV29-1 to TRBJ1-2; D call uncertain. CDR1 is SQVTM and CDR2 is ANQGSEA in the germline V gene. The CDR3 is 12 amino acids. V was cut by 4 bases and J by 6 bases, with 12 bases left in between. Drawing the rest from reference TRBV29-1 and TRBJ1-2, the complete variable domain is SAVISQKPSRDICQRGTSLTIQCQVDSQVTMMFWYRQQPGQSLTLIATANQGSEATYESGFVIDKFPISRPNLTFSTLTVSNMSPEDSSIYLCSVADNSDGYTFGSGTRLTVV.